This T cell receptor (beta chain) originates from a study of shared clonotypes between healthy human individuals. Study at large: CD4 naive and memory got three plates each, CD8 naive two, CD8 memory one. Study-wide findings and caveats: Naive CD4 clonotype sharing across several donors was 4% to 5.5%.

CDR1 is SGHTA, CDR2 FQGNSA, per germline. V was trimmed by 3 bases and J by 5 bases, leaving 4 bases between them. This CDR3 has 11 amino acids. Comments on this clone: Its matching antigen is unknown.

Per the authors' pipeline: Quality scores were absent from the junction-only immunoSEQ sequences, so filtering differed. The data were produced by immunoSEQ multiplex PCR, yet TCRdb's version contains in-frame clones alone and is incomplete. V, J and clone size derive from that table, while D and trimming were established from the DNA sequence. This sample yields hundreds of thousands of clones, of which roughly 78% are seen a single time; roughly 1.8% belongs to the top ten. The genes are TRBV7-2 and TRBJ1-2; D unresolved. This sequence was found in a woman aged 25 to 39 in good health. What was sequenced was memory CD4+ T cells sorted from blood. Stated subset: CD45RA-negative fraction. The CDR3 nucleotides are TGTGCCAGCAGCTTTGGGTATGGCTACACCTTC. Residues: CASSFGYGYTF.